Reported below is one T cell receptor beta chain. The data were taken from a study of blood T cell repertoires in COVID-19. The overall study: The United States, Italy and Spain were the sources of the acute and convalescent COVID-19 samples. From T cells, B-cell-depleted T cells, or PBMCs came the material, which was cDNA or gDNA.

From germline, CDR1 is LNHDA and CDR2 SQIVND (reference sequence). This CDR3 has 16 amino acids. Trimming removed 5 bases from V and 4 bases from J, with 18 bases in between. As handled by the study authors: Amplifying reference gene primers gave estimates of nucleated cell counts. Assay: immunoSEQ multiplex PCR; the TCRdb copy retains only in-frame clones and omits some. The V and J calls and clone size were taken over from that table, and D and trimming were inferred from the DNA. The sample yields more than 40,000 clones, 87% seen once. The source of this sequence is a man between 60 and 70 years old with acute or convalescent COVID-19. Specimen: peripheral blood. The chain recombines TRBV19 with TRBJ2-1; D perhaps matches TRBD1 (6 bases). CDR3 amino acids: CASSFSSDSRYNEQFF. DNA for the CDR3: TGTGCCAGTAGTTTCTCCTCGGACAGTCGGTACAATGAGCAGTTCTTC.